This is a list of T cell receptor beta chains from one sample in a study of OX40 agonist ivuxolimab in advanced cancers. Data came from immunoSEQ multiplex PCR; TCRdb stores just in-frame clones and leaves some out. The data hold roughly 24,000 clones, with approximately 75% observed a single time. The sequences come from CD4+ or CD8+ T cells sorted from blood, collected in a trial of the OX40 agonist ivuxolimab. All receptors come from an adult with an advanced solid tumor such as melanoma, head and neck, liver or kidney cancer. CDR3s include the opening cysteine and the closing phenylalanine or tryptophan. Part of the rows lack a size; the others show once, few, many or a class for expanded clones.

CDR3: CASSLLAGIYNEQFF; J: TRBJ2-1; V: TRBV6-5; size: NA; length: 15
CDR3: CASSLPGPEYEQYF; J: TRBJ2-7; V: TRBV7-9; size: NA; length: 14
CDR3: CASSLRGGGTEAFF; J: TRBJ1-1; V: TRBV28; size: once; length: 14
CDR3: CASSRTSSNEQFF; J: TRBJ2-1; V: TRBV19; size: NA; length: 13
CDR3: CASSLTGGSGNTIYF; J: TRBJ1-3; V: TRBV28; size: NA; length: 15
CDR3: CASSYPSAYGYTF; J: TRBJ1-2; V: TRBV6-5; size: NA; length: 13
CDR3: CASSSSTSGKTYEQYF; J: TRBJ2-7; V: TRBV9; size: NA; length: 16
CDR3: CASSQGLATYNEQFF; J: TRBJ2-1; V: TRBV4-2; size: NA; length: 15
CDR3: CASTSGTGNEKLFF; J: TRBJ1-4; V: TRBV28; size: NA; length: 14
CDR3: CASSDSNRRNYGYTF; J: TRBJ1-2; V: TRBV6-4; size: once; length: 15
CDR3: CASSFIGVDTEAFF; J: TRBJ1-1; V: TRBV27; size: NA; length: 14
CDR3: CSVEGQLNIQYF; J: TRBJ2-4; V: TRBV29-1; size: few; length: 12
CDR3: CASSLGLGTEAFF; J: TRBJ1-1; V: TRBV11-3; size: few; length: 13
CDR3: CASSPETSGETQYF; J: TRBJ2-5; V: TRBV27; size: NA; length: 14
CDR3: CASSLGQQETQYF; J: TRBJ2-5; V: TRBV7-8; size: NA; length: 13
CDR3: CASSLERVYQETQYF; J: TRBJ2-5; V: TRBV5-1; size: NA; length: 15
CDR3: CASYDAGESKNIQYF; J: TRBJ2-4; V: TRBV5-4; size: NA; length: 15
CDR3: CASSYGSDYTGELFF; J: TRBJ2-2; V: TRBV6-5; size: NA; length: 15
CDR3: CASSLGGGGIDTQYF; J: TRBJ2-3; V: TRBV7-3; size: NA; length: 15
CDR3: CASSAPGSGTEAFF; J: TRBJ1-1; V: TRBV7-9; size: once; length: 14
CDR3: CASSLSVRWKLFF; J: TRBJ1-4; V: TRBV28; size: NA; length: 13
CDR3: CASSNRRGPFNEQFF; J: TRBJ2-1; V: TRBV28; size: NA; length: 15
CDR3: CASGLVGAGLYNEQFF; J: TRBJ2-1; V: TRBV12-5; size: NA; length: 16
CDR3: CSAGAGETQYF; J: TRBJ2-5; V: TRBV20-1; size: NA; length: 11
CDR3: CASSPPSRRPEGAQYF; J: TRBJ2-5; V: TRBV27; size: NA; length: 16
CDR3: CASSVPGASFTDTQYF; J: TRBJ2-3; V: TRBV9; size: NA; length: 16
CDR3: CASSVTNYEQYF; J: TRBJ2-7; V: TRBV2; size: NA; length: 12
CDR3: CASSQGSGELFF; J: TRBJ2-2; V: TRBV25-1; size: NA; length: 12
CDR3: CASSPTSVPTDTQYF; J: TRBJ2-3; V: TRBV7-3; size: NA; length: 15
CDR3: CASSPIEYPGQMNTEAFF; J: TRBJ1-1; V: TRBV18; size: NA; length: 18
CDR3: CASSLADGSTGEAFF; J: TRBJ1-1; V: TRBV5-4; size: NA; length: 15
CDR3: CASRRQGRNQPQHF; J: TRBJ1-5; V: TRBV28; size: NA; length: 14
CDR3: CASSRMGGAQRYEQYF; J: TRBJ2-7; V: TRBV11-2; size: NA; length: 16
CDR3: CASSPPWGESSYGYTF; J: TRBJ1-2; V: TRBV18; size: NA; length: 16
CDR3: CASSVNPTTFDSYEQYF; J: TRBJ2-7; V: TRBV9; size: NA; length: 17
CDR3: CASSFGRGINQPQHF; J: TRBJ1-5; V: TRBV13; size: few; length: 15
CDR3: CASSSGENEQYF; J: TRBJ2-7; V: TRBV5-5; size: NA; length: 12
CDR3: CASSWDPRDEQYF; J: TRBJ2-7; V: TRBV6-5; size: NA; length: 13
CDR3: CASSFTGAPLSTDTQYF; J: TRBJ2-3; V: TRBV27; size: NA; length: 17
CDR3: CASSFSRKYEQYF; J: TRBJ2-7; V: TRBV7-2; size: NA; length: 13
CDR3: CASSPSGVSEQYF; J: TRBJ2-7; V: TRBV14; size: many; length: 13
CDR3: CASSPTGAGEAFF; J: TRBJ1-1; V: TRBV7-3; size: NA; length: 13
CDR3: CASSEIQGASYEQYF; J: TRBJ2-7; V: TRBV2; size: NA; length: 15
CDR3: CASSRDRGSYNEQFF; J: TRBJ2-1; V: TRBV5-1; size: NA; length: 15
CDR3: CASSLRGGRDTQYF; J: TRBJ2-3; V: TRBV28; size: NA; length: 14
CDR3: CASSTTQLSPFNEQFF; J: TRBJ2-1; V: TRBV28; size: NA; length: 16
CDR3: CASSGLAGETQYF; J: TRBJ2-5; V: TRBV6-5; size: once; length: 13
CDR3: CASGATVSYEQYF; J: TRBJ2-7; V: TRBV27; size: NA; length: 13
CDR3: CASSLPRQGSPTYEQYF; J: TRBJ2-7; V: TRBV7-9; size: NA; length: 17
CDR3: CASRLRDRVIDTQYF; J: TRBJ2-3; V: TRBV6-5; size: NA; length: 15
CDR3: CSVGTGEGNQPQHF; J: TRBJ1-5; V: TRBV29-1; size: NA; length: 14
CDR3: CASSYGSDYTGELFF; J: TRBJ2-2; V: TRBV6-6; size: NA; length: 15
CDR3: CASSFRDSRNTEAFF; J: TRBJ1-1; V: TRBV7-9; size: NA; length: 15
CDR3: CATDQGSSTGEQYF; J: TRBJ2-7; V: TRBV7-9; size: few; length: 14
CDR3: CASSYGLAANNEQFF; J: TRBJ2-1; V: TRBV6-5; size: NA; length: 15